The 27 T cell receptor beta chains below were found in one sample sequenced in a study of early T cells in non-severe SARS-CoV-2 infection. Each CDR3 protein is one row after TCRdb ran MiXCR on the 5' RACE reads. The repertoire includes about 62,000 distinct CDR3 sequences, roughly 8.8% of them detected once, and roughly 1.2% sits in the top ten. Sequenced input: whole blood. Receptor source: an adult who was a healthcare worker with PCR-confirmed SARS-CoV-2 infection or an uninfected control (not recorded which).

The table lists this clonotype with a few counts. The chain employs TRBV20-1 and TRBJ2-5, with TRBD2 identical over 9 bases. Trimming removed 2 bases from V and 1 base from J; junction bases left unmatched: 2. Germline lookup yields CDR1 DFQATT and CDR2 SNEGSKA (reference sequence). The CDR3 has 14 residues. The CDR3 nucleotides read TGCAGTGCTAGAAGACTAGCGGCCCAAGAGACCCAGTACTTC. Residues: CSARRLAAQETQYF.

This clonotype was detected a few times. Here the CDR3 DNA reads TGTGCCAGCTCACCTTTAGACAGCACTGAAGCTTTCTTT. Its translation is CASSPLDSTEAFF. The chain joins TRBV18 to TRBJ1-1, with D possibly matching TRBD1 (5 bases). The CDR3 extends over 13 amino acids. CDR1 is KGHSH and CDR2 is LQKENI in the germline V gene. V was pared by 3 bases and J by 4 bases, with 9 bases between.

This clonotype has more than one count but fewer than ten. The chain joins TRBV15 to TRBJ2-2, with a weak D call TRBD2 (7 bases). Germline loops: CDR1 LNHNV, CDR2 YYDKDF (reference sequence). This CDR3 has 15 residues. The V end was cut by 8 bases, the J end by 2 bases, with 15 bases between. CDR3 sequence reads: CATGGAGINTGELFF. CDR3 bases: TGTGCCACCGGGGGGGCGGGAATAAACACCGGGGAGCTGTTTTTT.

This clonotype has a count of ten or more. The V call is TRBV7-6, the J call TRBJ2-1, with 11 nucleotides matching TRBD2. The CDR3 is made up of 17 amino acids. The J segment lost 3 bases and the V segment lost 2 bases, leaving 6 bases of the junction unmatched. Germline V gene lookup returns CDR1 SGHVS and CDR2 FNYEAQ. The CDR3 region has the DNA TGTGCCAGCAGCTTACGCGCTAGCGGGGGGAACTACAATGAGCAGTTCTTC. Its translation: CASSLRASGGNYNEQFF.

This clonotype was seen a few times. The rearrangement joins TRBV7-2 to TRBJ2-3; D possibly corresponds to TRBD2 (5 bases). Germline CDR1 and CDR2: SGHTA and FQGNSA. The CDR3 is 17 amino acids. V lost 0 bases and J lost 2, with 15 bases in between. The CDR3 DNA sequence: TGTGCCAGCAGCTTAGCGCGGGCTCTAGCATCCACAGATACGCAGTATTTT. The encoded protein is CASSLARALASTDTQYF. The full variable domain, in which reference TRBV7-2 and TRBJ2-3 provide the parts outside the CDR3, is GAGVSQSPSNKVTEKGKDVELRCDPISGHTALYWYRQSLGQGLEFLIYFQGNSAPDKSGLPSDRFSAERTGGSVSTLTIQRTQQEDSAVYLCASSLARALASTDTQYFGPGTRLTVL.

This clonotype appeared many times. The chain links TRBV6-6 to TRBJ1-4; D remains unclear. The germline V gene encodes CDR1 MNHNY and CDR2 SVGAGI (reference sequence). V was trimmed by 5 bases and J by 8 bases, leaving 12 bases between them. The CDR3 loop spans 13 amino acids. The CDR3 loop is CASSGASSEKLFF. The CDR3, as DNA: TGTGCCAGCAGTGGCGCTTCGAGCGAAAAACTGTTTTTT.

This clonotype was seen more than once but under ten times. The chain combines TRBV11-2 with TRBJ1-1; no firm D call. The V gene's germline CDR1 is SGHAT and CDR2 FQNNGV. Deletions cut 3 bases from V and 2 bases from J, with 7 bases between. The length of the CDR3 is 13 residues. The CDR3 spells CASSLRVNTEAFF. CDR3 DNA sequence: TGTGCCAGCAGCTTGAGGGTTAACACTGAAGCTTTCTTT.

This clonotype was counted ten times or more. The V gene is TRBV10-3, the J gene TRBJ2-2, with D hard to call. The CDR3 loop spans 14 amino acids. Germline-derived CDR1 and CDR2 are ENHRY and SYGVKD. With 3 bases removed from V and 1 base from J, the gap between germline ends came to 6 bases. For the CDR3, the DNA is TGTGCCATCAGTGAACTGGGGAACACCGGGGAGCTGTTTTTT. It is translated as CAISELGNTGELFF.

CDR3 sequence reads: CASGQDHEQFF. The CDR3 bases are TGTGCCAGCGGACAGGACCACGAGCAGTTCTTC. This chain links TRBV2 with TRBJ2-1, with 7 bases aligning to TRBD1. The trim removed 8 bases at V and 10 bases at J, leaving 5 bases unmatched. The length of the CDR3 is 11 residues. The germline V gene encodes CDR1 SNHLY and CDR2 FYNNEI.

In its sample, this clonotype was seen a few times. The V gene is TRBV4-1, the J gene TRBJ1-1; D is ambiguous. V lost 4 bases, J lost 0 bases, and 15 bases lay in between. CDR1 is MGHRA and CDR2 is YSYEKL in the germline V gene. This CDR3 is 16 amino acids long. The chain's CDR3 is CASSPRGGSLNTEAFF. CDR3 bases: TGCGCCAGCAGCCCCCGGGGAGGGAGCTTGAACACTGAAGCTTTCTTT.

In its sample, this clonotype was seen many times. The DNA of the CDR3 is TGTGCCAGCAGCTTGTCACTCTGGGGATTGAGCACTGAAGCTTTCTTT. It is translated as CASSLSLWGLSTEAFF. This chain uses TRBV5-6 with TRBJ1-1; no reliable D call. Germline assignment: CDR1 SGHDT and CDR2 YYEEEE. The CDR3 covers 16 residues. With 1 base removed from V and 4 bases from J, the gap between germline ends came to 17 bases.

This clonotype was seen many times. The chain carries TRBV30 and TRBJ1-2, with 9 bases fitting TRBD1. Germline-derived CDR1 and CDR2 are GTSNPN and SVGIG (reference sequence). The V gene end was trimmed by 2 bases and the J gene end by 3 bases; junction bases not matched to a gene: 7. This CDR3 has 15 amino acids. CDR3 bases: TGTGCCTGGAGTCCCACCTGGACAGGGGACTATGGCTACACCTTC. Translating it yields CAWSPTWTGDYGYTF.

This clonotype showed up just a few times. This chain uses TRBV11-3 with TRBJ1-1, with D unclear. The CDR3 loop spans 14 amino acids. Trimming stripped 1 base from V and 11 bases from J, with 17 bases between. In germline, CDR1 is SGHNT, CDR2 YENEEA. The CDR3 sequence is CASSLVFLGGRAFF. As DNA, the CDR3 is TGTGCCAGCAGCTTAGTTTTTCTGGGAGGTCGGGCTTTCTTT.

The chain combines TRBV6-4 with TRBJ1-5; D is ambiguous. With 3 bases removed from V and 8 bases from J, the gap between germline ends came to 14 bases. The germline gives CDR1 MRHNA, CDR2 SNTAGT. The CDR3 length is 14 residues. CDR3 sequence (DNA): TGTGCCAGCAGTGATTGCGGGGAGGTAGAGCCCCAGCATTTT. Translation: CASSDCGEVEPQHF.

The chain combines TRBV6-1 with TRBJ1-2, with 11 bases that match TRBD1. Germline V CDR1 and CDR2: MNHNS, SASEGT. CDR3 length: 16 amino acids. The junction had 8 bases not matched to a gene; V was cut back by 0 bases and J by 8 bases. The CDR3 nucleotides are TGTGCCAGCAGTGAAGCCCGGGACAGGGGGACCGGCGGCTACACCTTC. The encoded protein is CASSEARDRGTGGYTF.

This clonotype occurred a few times. The chain employs TRBV29-1 and TRBJ2-7, with 8 positions matching TRBD2. CDR3 length: 11 amino acids. Germline CDR1 SQVTM, CDR2 ANQGSEA. J was trimmed by 6 bases and V by 6 bases; bases with no gene match: 4. CDR3 bases: TGCAGCGTAAAAGCGGGGGCCGAGCAGTACGTC. Translation gives CSVKAGAEQYV.

The CDR3 reads CASSQGKTNSPLHF. The CDR3 nucleotides are TGTGCCAGCAGCCAAGGAAAGACAAATTCACCCCTCCACTTT. This sequence joins TRBV3-1 and TRBJ1-6; D call uncertain. Germline V CDR1 and CDR2: LGHDT, YNNKEL (reference sequence). V was pared by 1 base and J by 7 bases, with 8 bases between. The CDR3 extends over 14 amino acids.

The chain combines TRBV6-1 with TRBJ1-1; the D gene is possibly TRBD1 (6 bases). Germline CDR1 is MNHNS and CDR2 is SASEGT. The CDR3 runs 14 residues. V lost 6 bases and J lost 4, with 15 bases in between. In DNA form, the CDR3 reads TGTGCCAGCAGCCCTACAGGGTTTGTCACTGAAGCTTTCTTT. It specifies CASSPTGFVTEAFF.

The rearrangement uses TRBV5-4 and TRBJ1-2; D uncertain. The CDR3 totals 16 residues. CDR1 is SGHNT and CDR2 is YYREEE in the germline V gene (reference sequence). V gave up 3 bases and J gave up 1 base, with 16 bases separating them. The CDR3 loop is CASSSLTRNLNYGYTF. CDR3 nucleotide sequence: TGTGCCAGCAGCTCGCTGACCCGGAACCTTAACTATGGCTACACCTTC.

Ten or more counts support this clonotype. This rearrangement joins TRBV20-1 to TRBJ2-7; tentatively, D is TRBD1 or TRBD2 (6 bases each). The CDR3 contains 13 residues. From germline, CDR1 is DFQATT and CDR2 SNEGSKA (reference sequence). V was clipped by 6 bases and J by 6 bases, with 18 bases between them. The CDR3 DNA is TGCAGTGCCCGACAAGGGGGGCGCGTCGAGCAGTACGTC. It specifies CSARQGGRVEQYV.

Only one count was recorded for this clonotype. Being one base from a much bigger clone, this may be a read error. Because it lacks the conserved phenylalanine or tryptophan at the end, this CDR3 is likely a read error. The chain carries TRBV3-1 and TRBJ2-5, with 13 bases fitting TRBD2. V shed 3 bases and J 4 bases; nucleotides not matched to a gene: 2. This CDR3 has 15 amino acids. The V gene's germline CDR1 is LGHDT and CDR2 YNNKEL (reference sequence). The CDR3: CASSHGLAGAETQYL. For the CDR3, the DNA is TGTGCCAGCAGCCACGGACTAGCGGGGGCAGAGACCCAGTACTTA.

This clonotype was counted at least ten times. The chain combines TRBV19 with TRBJ1-2, with D perhaps matching TRBD1 (6 bases). This CDR3 is 12 amino acids long. The V gene's germline CDR1 is LNHDA and CDR2 SQIVND (reference sequence). Trimming removed 6 bases from V and 7 bases from J, with 12 bases in between. The CDR3 here is CASSEQGGGYTF. The CDR3 DNA reads as TGTGCCAGTAGCGAACAGGGCGGTGGCTACACCTTC. The full variable domain, its missing parts supplied by reference TRBV19 and TRBJ1-2, is DGGITQSPKYLFRKEGQNVTLSCEQNLNHDAMYWYRQDPGQGLRLIYYSQIVNDFQKGDIAEGYSVSREKKESFPLTVTSAQKNPTAFYLCASSEQGGGYTFGSGTRLTVV.

This clonotype was detected a few times. The J gene is TRBJ2-2, the V gene TRBV6-1; possibly TRBD1 for D (7 bases). The CDR3 runs to 14 residues. Germline lookup yields CDR1 MNHNS and CDR2 SASEGT. The V and J ends lost 5 bases and 9 bases respectively, with 16 bases between them. CDR3 residues: CASSPSGGKRELFF. The CDR3 region has the DNA TGTGCCAGCAGTCCCTCAGGGGGGAAGAGGGAGCTGTTTTTT.

This clonotype was seen a handful of times. The chain combines TRBV20-1 with TRBJ1-1; 8 positions match TRBD1. CDR3 length: 12 amino acids. CDR1 DFQATT and CDR2 SNEGSKA come from the germline V gene (reference sequence). J gave up 4 bases and V 8 bases, and 6 bases lay outside the gene matches. The CDR3 bases are TGCAGTTCGACAGGGGTCTTCACTGAAGCTTTCTTT. It codes for CSSTGVFTEAFF.

The chain recombines TRBV7-2 with TRBJ2-1; D is possibly TRBD1 or TRBD2 (6 bases each). Germline V lookup: CDR1 SGHTA, CDR2 FQGNSA. This CDR3 spans 15 amino acids. V was pared by 2 bases and J by 8 bases, with 16 bases between. This CDR3 reads CASSLQGSRGHEQFF. The CDR3 DNA sequence: TGTGCCAGCAGCTTACAGGGGTCGCGGGGTCATGAGCAGTTCTTC.

The table lists this clonotype with many counts. The chain links TRBV12-3 or TRBV12-4 to TRBJ2-3; 7 bases line up with TRBD1. The CDR3 extends over 15 amino acids. J gave up 0 bases and V 5 bases, and 5 bases lay outside the gene matches. The CDR3: CASSARQGSTDTQYF. DNA for the CDR3: TGTGCCAGCAGTGCTCGACAGGGTAGCACAGATACGCAGTATTTT.

This clonotype was detected many times. The rearrangement links TRBV12-3 or TRBV12-4 to TRBJ1-5, with 9 bases fitting TRBD1. The CDR3 length is 18 residues. V was pared by 4 bases and J by 3 bases, with 13 bases of the junction left unmatched. The CDR3 nucleotides read TGTGCCAGCAGTTCTACGGCCTTGGGACAGGGATTCAATCAGCCCCAGCATTTT. Encoded protein: CASSSTALGQGFNQPQHF.